This T cell receptor beta chain was retrieved from a study of blood T cell repertoires in COVID-19. Produced via immunoSEQ multiplex PCR; TCRdb's table is partial and in-frame only. The table has fewer than 700,000 clones, around nine tenths seen once. V lost 2 bases, J lost 2 bases, and 9 bases lay in between. The CDR3 runs 14 residues. The germline V gene has CDR1 LGHDT and CDR2 YNNKEL (reference sequence). Sequencing used peripheral blood. The chain carries TRBV3-1 (or the pseudogene TRBV3-2) and TRBJ1-2; weak D call: TRBD1 (5 bases). The receptor was isolated from a woman aged 45-60 years with COVID-19, enrolled during active disease. The DNA of the CDR3 is TGTGCCAGCAGCCAATGGACAAGGAACTATGGCTACACCTTC. It yields the protein CASSQWTRNYGYTF.